This TCR beta chain came from a study of T-cell reconstitution after alpha-beta-depleted transplantation in children. This CDR3 is built from 17 residues. V shed 0 bases and J 5 bases; nucleotides not matched to a gene: 7. Per germline, CDR1 SGHNT and CDR2 YENEEA. The authors prepared the TCRbeta library with unique molecular identifiers. TCRdb recomputed calls from the PCR reads with MiXCR, one row per CDR3 protein. The table records some 290,000 distinct CDR3 sequences, 9.9% of them present only once. Sample: PBMCs from the stem cell graft donor, taken from the stem cell graft. This receptor was identified in a human donor who donated a stem cell graft to a child with SCID. This rearrangement joins TRBV11-3 to TRBJ1-6; 7 nucleotides line up with TRBD1. The CDR3 here is CASSLDRDSIHNSPLHF. The CDR3 nucleotides read TGTGCCAGCAGCTTAGATCGGGACAGCATACATAATTCACCCCTCCACTTT.